The 30 T cell receptor beta chains below were found in one sample sequenced in a study of OX40 agonist ivuxolimab in advanced cancers. Clones were read by immunoSEQ multiplex PCR, and TCRdb kept only the in-frame ones, dropping some. The sample has tens of thousands of clones; 89% are singletons. Here the sequenced sample was CD4+ or CD8+ T cells sorted from blood, taken in a trial of the OX40 agonist ivuxolimab. The receptors shown here come from an adult with an advanced solid tumor such as melanoma, head and neck, liver or kidney cancer.

The sample holds a few counts of this clone. J is TRBJ2-2 and V is TRBV4-1, with D perhaps matching TRBD2 (7 bases). Trimming took off 4 bases at V and 12 bases at J, with 21 bases between the two ends. From germline, CDR1 is MGHRA and CDR2 YSYEKL. The CDR3 has 15 amino acids. CDR3 sequence: CASSPREGGGRKLFF. For the CDR3, the DNA is TGCGCCAGCAGCCCCAGGGAGGGGGGGGGCAGGAAGCTGTTTTTT.

The rearrangement uses TRBV6-1 and TRBJ2-4; no clear D gene. From germline, CDR1 is MNHNS and CDR2 SASEGT. Trimming removed 7 bases from V and 1 base from J, with 14 bases in between. The CDR3 extends over 15 amino acids. The CDR3 reads CASTSAVFAKNIQYF. The CDR3 DNA follows: TGTGCCAGCACCTCCGCCGTTTTTGCCAAAAACATTCAGTACTTC.

CDR3 amino acids: CASSLRGLGSTNEKLFF. CDR3 sequence (DNA): TGCGCCAGCAGCCTCAGAGGGTTGGGGTCAACTAATGAAAAACTGTTTTTT. This chain uses TRBV5-1 with TRBJ1-4; D unclear. CDR3 length: 17 amino acids. V dropped 4 bases and J dropped 0 bases, with 16 bases sitting between them. CDR1 is SGHRS, CDR2 YFSETQ, per germline.

The chain joins TRBV5-1 to TRBJ2-7, with 10 bases that match TRBD1. Germline values: CDR1 SGHRS, CDR2 YFSETQ. CDR3 length: 15 amino acids. V lost 1 base, J lost 6 bases, and 7 bases stayed unmatched. As DNA, the CDR3 is TGCGCCAGCAGCTTGCTCCCTGGACAGGGGGGCGAGCAGTACTTC. Amino acid sequence: CASSLLPGQGGEQYF.

The rearrangement joins TRBV19 to TRBJ1-5; maybe TRBD1 (5 bases). The CDR3 contains 14 residues. The V end was cut by 7 bases, the J end by 7 bases, with 17 bases between. CDR1 is LNHDA and CDR2 is SQIVND in the germline V gene (reference sequence). The CDR3 coding sequence is TGTGCCAGTACCCGACGGGGGGTTATCCAGCCCCAGCATTTT. Its protein product is CASTRRGVIQPQHF.

The rearrangement links TRBV7-2 to TRBJ2-4; 8 positions match TRBD1. CDR1 and CDR2 (germline): SGHTA, FQGNSA. V lost 1 base, J lost 6 bases, and 5 bases stayed unmatched. This CDR3 spans 15 amino acids. CDR3 nucleotide sequence: TGTGCCAGCAGCTTAGGCGGGACAGGTAGAAACATTCAGTACTTC. Translation gives CASSLGGTGRNIQYF.

The rearrangement uses TRBV18 and TRBJ2-5; D ambiguous. Trimming pared 3 bases from V and 2 bases from J, leaving 10 bases between. CDR1 and CDR2 (germline): KGHSH, LQKENI. The CDR3 has 14 residues. The chain's CDR3 is CASSPTLLQETQYF. Written as DNA, the CDR3 is TGTGCCAGCTCACCCACCTTACTACAAGAGACCCAGTACTTC. The full variable domain, its missing parts supplied by reference TRBV18 and TRBJ2-5, is NAGVMQNPRHLVRRRGQEARLRCSPMKGHSHVYWYRQLPEEGLKFMVYLQKENIIDESGMPKERFSAEFPKEGPSILRIQQVVRGDSAAYFCASSPTLLQETQYFGPGTRLLVL.

This clone was seen just once. The V and J genes are TRBV7-9 and TRBJ1-1; D is ambiguous. Trimming shortened V by 2 bases and J by 3 bases, and 7 bases separated the two germline ends. The CDR3 sequence is 13 residues long. CDR1 SEHNR and CDR2 FQNEAQ come from the germline V gene (reference sequence). CDR3 region: CASSLFGDTEAFF. CDR3 DNA sequence: TGTGCCAGCAGCTTATTCGGGGACACTGAAGCTTTCTTT.

This chain links TRBV27 with TRBJ2-1; D may be TRBD1 (5 bases). From germline, CDR1 is MNHEY and CDR2 SMNVEV (reference sequence). V lost 9 bases and J 3 bases, leaving 15 bases between the germline ends. The CDR3 runs to 14 residues. This CDR3 is CARPGNRHYNEQFF. The CDR3 DNA is TGTGCCAGGCCAGGGAATCGGCACTACAATGAGCAGTTCTTC.

J is TRBJ2-3 and V is TRBV10-1; the D gene could be TRBD1 or TRBD2 (6 bases each). The CDR3 length is 10 residues. V lost 7 bases and J 10 bases, leaving 9 bases between the germline ends. The germline V gene has CDR1 WNHNN and CDR2 SYGVQD (reference sequence). DNA for the CDR3: TGCGCCAGCAAGAGGGGGGCGCAGTATTTT. Amino acid sequence: CASKRGAQYF.

J is TRBJ2-1 and V is TRBV11-2; 8 positions match TRBD1. The CDR3 extends over 15 amino acids. Per germline, CDR1 SGHAT and CDR2 FQNNGV. After removal of 5 bases from V and 3 bases from J, the junction contained 6 bases not matched to a gene. The CDR3 sequence is CASSRRDRNYNEQFF. The CDR3 region has the DNA TGTGCCAGCAGCCGCCGGGACAGGAACTACAATGAGCAGTTCTTC.

The CDR3 nucleotides read TGTGCCAGCAGACCCTACACAGGGACTAATTCACCCCTCCACTTT. Translating it yields CASRPYTGTNSPLHF. The chain combines TRBV28 with TRBJ1-6; TRBD1 is a possible D gene (6 bases). The CDR3 is 15 residues long. The germline gives CDR1 MDHEN, CDR2 SYDVKM. Trimming shortened V by 6 bases and J by 6 bases, and 15 bases separated the two germline ends.

This sequence joins TRBV5-5 and TRBJ2-5, with D perhaps assigned TRBD1 or TRBD2 (5 bases each). The germline V gene has CDR1 SGHKS and CDR2 YYEKEE (reference sequence). The CDR3 consists of 16 residues. V was pared by 3 bases and J by 2 bases, with 17 bases between. The CDR3 sequence: CASSYAAGTGQETQYF. The CDR3 DNA sequence: TGTGCCAGCAGCTACGCAGCAGGGACCGGGCAAGAGACCCAGTACTTC.

The V gene is TRBV5-1, the J gene TRBJ2-6; tentative D call: TRBD1 (5 bases). The CDR3 length is 17 residues. V lost 0 bases to trimming and J lost 0 bases, with 10 bases between them. Germline CDR1 is SGHRS and CDR2 is YFSETQ. The CDR3 reads CASSLEPGPSGANVLTF. The CDR3 DNA reads TGCGCCAGCAGCTTGGAGCCAGGGCCCTCTGGGGCCAACGTCCTGACTTTC.

CDR3 region: CSARLAGTQYF. As DNA, the CDR3 is TGCAGTGCCCGCCTTGCGGGTACGCAGTATTTT. J is TRBJ2-3 and V is TRBV20-1; D perhaps matches TRBD2 (5 bases). CDR1 and CDR2 from the germline V gene are DFQATT and SNEGSKA (reference sequence). This CDR3 region has 11 residues. V was cut by 6 bases and J by 8 bases, with 12 bases left in between.

The chain couples TRBV11-2 to TRBJ2-5; a possible D gene is TRBD1 (6 bases). Germline lookup yields CDR1 SGHAT and CDR2 FQNNGV. There are 15 residues in the CDR3. The V end lost 1 base, the J end lost 7 bases, and 16 bases lay between the germline ends. The CDR3 region has the DNA TGTGCCAGCAGCTTAGCAGGGGCTTTCCTCGGGACCCAGTACTTC. It specifies CASSLAGAFLGTQYF.

This rearrangement joins TRBV15 to TRBJ2-5; 7 nucleotides align to TRBD1. Trimming at V came to 4 bases and at J to 0 bases, leaving 5 bases not matched to a gene. Per germline, CDR1 LNHNV and CDR2 YYDKDF (reference sequence). The CDR3 consists of 15 residues. The CDR3, as DNA: TGTGCCACCAGCAACCCGACAGGGTACCAAGAGACCCAGTACTTC. This translates into CATSNPTGYQETQYF. The variable domain in full, with the rest retrieved from reference TRBV15 and TRBJ2-5, is DAMVIQNPRYQVTQFGKPVTLSCSQTLNHNVMYWYQQKSSQAPKLLFHYYDKDFNNEADTPDNFQSRRPNTSFCFLDIRSPGLGDTAMYLCATSNPTGYQETQYFGPGTRLLVL.

This clone was seen once. This chain joins TRBV7-3 and TRBJ1-1; TRBD1 agrees at 9 bases. The CDR3 has 13 amino acids. The germline CDR1 and CDR2 sequences are SGHTA and FQGTGA. V shed 3 bases, J shed 5 bases, and the junction held 1 base outside the gene matches. This chain's CDR3 is CASSLGQGTEAFF. The CDR3 region has the DNA TGTGCCAGCAGCTTGGGACAGGGTACTGAAGCTTTCTTT.

V and J are TRBV7-9 and TRBJ2-1; TRBD2 might be the D (6 bases). Germline-derived CDR1 and CDR2 are SEHNR and FQNEAQ (reference sequence). The CDR3 totals 13 residues. Between the trimmed V and J ends, which lost 5 bases and 8 bases, there was a span of 13 bases. The CDR3 reads CASSPVGLDEQFF. The CDR3 nucleotides are TGTGCCAGCAGCCCGGTGGGACTGGATGAGCAGTTCTTC.

This rearrangement joins TRBV2 to TRBJ2-7; the D is unclear. The CDR3 spans 10 residues. Germline-derived CDR1 and CDR2 are SNHLY and FYNNEI. Trimming took 6 bases from V and 7 from J, leaving 7 bases between them. DNA of the CDR3: TGTGCCAGCAGGCGAGTAGAGCAGTACTTC. This translates into CASRRVEQYF. Drawing the rest from reference TRBV2 and TRBJ2-7, the complete variable domain is EPEVTQTPSHQVTQMGQEVILRCVPISNHLYFYWYRQILGQKVEFLVSFYNNEISEKSEIFDDQFSVERPDGSNFTLKIRSTKLEDSAMYFCASRRVEQYFGPGTRLTVT.

This chain uses TRBV6-5 with TRBJ2-3; a possible D gene is TRBD2 (5 bases). CDR1 MNHEY and CDR2 SVGAGI come from the germline V gene. Trimming removed 0 bases at V and 2 bases at J, with 12 bases between. The CDR3 is 16 residues long. The CDR3 is CASSYSRTRATDTQYF. The CDR3 DNA reads as TGTGCCAGCAGTTACTCGAGAACTAGGGCCACAGATACGCAGTATTTT.

The chain carries TRBV5-4 and TRBJ2-5; TRBD1 matches at 9 bases. V was pared by 4 bases and J by 3 bases, with 4 bases of the junction left unmatched. The V gene's germline CDR1 is SGHNT and CDR2 YYREEE (reference sequence). This CDR3 region has 14 residues. CDR3 sequence (DNA): TGTGCCAGCAGCCAGACAGGGGGGGAAGAGACCCAGTACTTC. This sequence encodes CASSQTGGEETQYF.

The V and J genes are TRBV4-1 and TRBJ2-7; no firm D call. Trimming pared 0 bases from V and 9 bases from J, leaving 15 bases between. This CDR3 is built from 14 residues. The germline V gene encodes CDR1 MGHRA and CDR2 YSYEKL. The CDR3 spells CASSQDESHRRQYF. In DNA form, the CDR3 reads TGCGCCAGCAGCCAAGATGAGTCACACCGAAGGCAGTACTTC.

CDR3 DNA: TGTGCCAGCAGCCAAGAGCAACAGTCTAAAAACATTCAGTACTTC. This codes for CASSQEQQSKNIQYF. The chain uses TRBV4-2 and TRBJ2-4, with D hard to call. The CDR3 covers 15 residues. Germline V gene sequence: CDR1 LGHNA, CDR2 YNFKEQ. The V end lost 0 bases, the J end lost 4 bases, and 10 bases lay between the germline ends.

The chain is built from TRBV7-8 and TRBJ1-1; no firm D call. CDR3 length: 17 residues. Deletions cut 6 bases from V and 1 base from J, with 21 bases between. Germline V gene sequence: CDR1 SGHVS, CDR2 FQNEAQ. CDR3 sequence reads: CASRPFFLRLRNTEAFF. The CDR3 region has the DNA TGTGCCAGCAGACCGTTCTTTTTGCGTCTGCGGAACACTGAAGCTTTCTTT. Looking up the rest from reference TRBV7-8 and TRBJ1-1 gives the full variable domain: GAGVSQSPRYKVAKRGQDVALRCDPISGHVSLFWYQQALGQGPEFLTYFQNEAQLDKSGLPSDRFFAERPEGSVSTLKIQRTQQEDSAVYLCASRPFFLRLRNTEAFFGQGTRLTVV.

The chain joins TRBV6-5 to TRBJ2-7; D tentatively reads TRBD1 or TRBD2 (5 bases each). Germline V gene data show CDR1 as MNHEY and CDR2 as SVGAGI. This CDR3 contains 14 residues. Trimming pared 4 bases from V and 3 bases from J, leaving 13 bases between. The CDR3 spells CASSSGTLDYEQYF. The CDR3 DNA reads as TGTGCCAGCAGTTCCGGGACGTTAGACTACGAGCAGTACTTC.

This chain joins TRBV28 and TRBJ1-2; D may be TRBD1 (5 bases). The CDR3 is 13 residues long. Per germline, CDR1 MDHEN and CDR2 SYDVKM. Trimming stripped 5 bases from V and 5 bases from J, with 12 bases between. The CDR3 DNA is TGTGCCAGCAGTCCGGGACTGATATATGGCTACACCTTC. Protein: CASSPGLIYGYTF.

The chain links TRBV6-5 to TRBJ1-1; D ambiguous. The V gene lost 6 bases and the J gene lost 5 bases, with 13 bases spanning the gap. The CDR3 contains 13 residues. Germline V gene data show CDR1 as MNHEY and CDR2 as SVGAGI. The CDR3 bases are TGTGCCAGCAGCCGGGCCTCAAGAACTGAAGCTTTCTTT. This gives the protein CASSRASRTEAFF.

V and J are TRBV10-1 and TRBJ2-7; TRBD2 might be the D (6 bases). The CDR3 runs to 13 residues. Germline V gives CDR1 WNHNN, CDR2 SYGVQD (reference sequence). Between the trimmed V and J ends, which lost 2 bases and 6 bases, there was a span of 11 bases. The CDR3 is CASSEGGGSEQYF. The DNA of the CDR3 is TGCGCCAGCAGTGAGGGGGGAGGCTCCGAGCAGTACTTC.

The chain couples TRBV5-1 to TRBJ2-3; 12 positions match TRBD2. The germline gives CDR1 SGHRS, CDR2 YFSETQ. This CDR3 comprises 16 residues. V lost 4 bases, J lost 3 bases, and 6 bases stayed unmatched. DNA for the CDR3: TGCGCCAGCAGCCCCTTTCTAGCGGGAGGGACAGATACGCAGTATTTT. Its protein product is CASSPFLAGGTDTQYF.